Listed below are T cell receptor beta chains from one sample, sequenced in a study of T cells in Graves' hyperthyroidism and ophthalmopathy. One entry per CDR3 protein results from TCRdb running MiXCR on the multiplex PCR reads. The data contain a few hundred thousand distinct CDR3 sequences, approximately 15% of them singletons. The sample comprised blood. The receptors shown here come from a woman aged 25-40 years with Graves' hyperthyroidism that later progressed to Graves' ophthalmopathy. Both conserved end residues are part of each CDR3. Each record gives: clone size, V gene, J gene, CDR3 protein. The size field is filled for only some rows; it gives once, few, many or a size class.

few	TRBV4-1	TRBJ2-1	CASSQALAVSYNEQFF
-	TRBV28	TRBJ2-1	CASSYQGLAESYNEQFF
once	TRBV14	TRBJ1-2	CASSQVMEGIIYGYTF
many	TRBV27	TRBJ1-1	CASADRAYEAFF
-	TRBV11-2	TRBJ2-7	CASSPGLGAEQYF
many	TRBV30	TRBJ2-3	CAWRGSLGGITDTQYF
few	TRBV24-1	TRBJ1-5	CATSESGDQPQHF
many	TRBV20-1	TRBJ1-2	CSAPWTGIYGYTF
many	TRBV9	TRBJ1-3	CASSVKTGASSGNTIYF
-	TRBV29-1	TRBJ2-4	CSALGLAGADGVAKNIQYF
-	TRBV29-1	TRBJ2-5	CSVVTRGLDF
many	TRBV19	TRBJ2-7	CATSGGARYEQYF
many	TRBV12-3/TRBV12-4	TRBJ2-3	CASSLQGLADETDTQYF
many	TRBV2	TRBJ2-1	CASSEGQGAYNEQFF
-	TRBV15	TRBJ2-1	CATSRDVEEQFF
-	TRBV24-1	TRBJ2-3	CATSDPVAGGPTDTQYF
-	TRBV10-3	TRBJ1-2	CAISEFNRYTF
many	TRBV12-3/TRBV12-4	TRBJ2-1	CASSRTGGEQFF
many	TRBV5-1	TRBJ2-7	CASSFGTGENEQYF
few	TRBV3-1	TRBJ2-1	CASSHGTGSHEQFF
many	TRBV7-2	TRBJ1-4	CASSFGGGREKLFF
many	TRBV11-2	TRBJ2-1	CASSFLGTRDEQFF
few	TRBV15	TRBJ1-1	CATSRVEGFSEAFF
many	TRBV20-1	TRBJ2-5	CSARGTSGRFQETQYF
many	TRBV3-1	TRBJ1-2	CASSQDYRGGGYTF
many	TRBV28	TRBJ2-7	CASSTGGLEQYF
-	TRBV6-2/TRBV6-3	TRBJ2-4	CASLWDRGPVGAKNIQYF
many	TRBV6-2/TRBV6-3	TRBJ2-1	CASSLGLAAWDEQFF
-	TRBV3-1	TRBJ1-2	CASSQRLTGNYGYTF
many	TRBV27	TRBJ1-1	CASSLGTGVAFF
many	TRBV3-1	TRBJ2-1	CASSPLLEGDRNEQFF
many	TRBV12-3/TRBV12-4	TRBJ2-1	CASSWAGKEFYNEQFF
many	TRBV30	TRBJ2-2	CLISKGTGELFF
many	TRBV11-3	TRBJ2-1	CASSRMTSGSFNEQFF
few	TRBV18	TRBJ2-1	CASSPPASGSRGEQFF
many	TRBV3-1	TRBJ1-2	CASSQEGAGYTF